A selection of T cell receptor beta chains follows, all from one sample in a study of blood T cell repertoires in COVID-19. Sequenced by immunoSEQ multiplex PCR; TCRdb stores in-frame clones only, minus some. Among around 100,000 clones listed, about 90% were seen once. Material: peripheral blood. All receptors derive from a middle-aged man with acute or convalescent COVID-19. The CDR3 runs from the conserved cysteine through the conserved F or W. A D gene is named only where the DNA matches it firmly. Size tells how often a clone was seen (once, few, many) or the class of an expanded clone, and some rows leave it out.

>TRBV9|NA|TRBJ2-3|NA
TGTGCCAGCAGCGTAGATCATGGGGCAAAGGGGGGCACAGATACGCAGTATTTT
CASSVDHGAKGGTDTQYF
>TRBV19|NA|TRBJ2-1|NA
TGTGCCAGCCAATCCCGGGGGGCGCCCGGCTACAATGAGCAGTTCTTC
CASQSRGAPGYNEQFF
>TRBV6-2/TRBV6-3|NA|TRBJ1-1|NA
TGTGCCAGCAGTTACCCCCGGACAGACACTGAAGCTTTCTTT
CASSYPRTDTEAFF
>TRBV2|NA|TRBJ2-2|NA
TGTGCCAGCAGAAGCTTAAACACCGGGGAGCTGTTTTTT
CASRSLNTGELFF
>TRBV14|NA|TRBJ1-2|NA
TGTGCCAGCAGCACAAGATCGTCCCCGAGGTATGGCTACACCTTC
CASSTRSSPRYGYTF
>TRBV10-3|TRBD1|TRBJ1-6|NA
TGTGCCATCAGTGAGTCGAAAGGGGGCCGAAGTAATTCACCCCTCCACTTT
CAISESKGGRSNSPLHF
>TRBV28|NA|TRBJ2-5|NA
TGTGCCAGCAGTTACCGGAGACCTAAAGAGACCCAGTACTTC
CASSYRRPKETQYF
>TRBV2|NA|TRBJ1-1|NA
TGTGCCAGCGGAGGAGGGCGGACTGAAGCTTTCTTT
CASGGGRTEAFF
>TRBV7-2|NA|TRBJ2-3|NA
TGTGCCAGCAGCTTAGCAACGGGACAAGGCACAGATACGCAGTATTTT
CASSLATGQGTDTQYF
>TRBV12-3/TRBV12-4|NA|TRBJ1-5|NA
TGTGCCAGCAGCGTCGGTAGTGCGCCCCAGCATTTT
CASSVGSAPQHF
>TRBV2|NA|TRBJ2-7|NA
TGTGCCAGCAGTGAAGGGGGGGTAACTCTTCACGAGCAGTACTTC
CASSEGGVTLHEQYF
>TRBV5-1|NA|TRBJ1-2|NA
TGCGCCAGCAGCTTGGATAACACCAACTATGGCTACACCTTC
CASSLDNTNYGYTF
>TRBV6-6|NA|TRBJ2-1|NA
TGTGCCAGCAGTTACGAGGGAGGTGAGCAGTTCTTC
CASSYEGGEQFF
>TRBV18|TRBD2|TRBJ2-5|NA
TGTGCCAGCTCACCGAGGACTAGCGGGGGCGGGGAGACCCAGTACTTC
CASSPRTSGGGETQYF
>TRBV11-3|NA|TRBJ1-4|once
TGTGCCAGCAGCCCAGATGGAATTGGGGAGCAGATTGAGGAACTGTTTTTT
CASSPDGIGEQIEELFF
>TRBV7-9|TRBD1|TRBJ1-1|NA
TGTGCCAGCAGCTCATCAGGGGGGAACACTGAAGCTTTCTTT
CASSSSGGNTEAFF
>TRBV3-1/TRBV3-2|TRBD2|TRBJ2-7|NA
TGTGCCAGCAGCCAAGATTGGTGGGAGGGCGAGCAGTACTTC
CASSQDWWEGEQYF
>TRBV5-1|TRBD2|TRBJ2-1|NA
TGCGCCAGCAGCTTGTCCAGCGGGGTCTACAATGAGCAGTTCTTC
CASSLSSGVYNEQFF
>TRBV7-9|NA|TRBJ2-1|NA
TGTGCCAGCGGTACACTAGCCATCGCTCGTAATGAGCAGTTCTTC
CASGTLAIARNEQFF
>TRBV28|NA|TRBJ2-7|NA
TGTGCCAGCAGTTCCCCCCGGGGAGGTCCGAAACCCTACGAGCAGTACTTC
CASSSPRGGPKPYEQYF
>TRBV28|NA|TRBJ2-7|NA
TGTGCCAGCTACGCGGGGCTTCCCCTTGGGTACGAGCAGTACTTC
CASYAGLPLGYEQYF
>TRBV19|TRBD1|TRBJ1-4|NA
TGTGCCAGTAGTTTCCCGGGACAGGGCACTAATGAAAAACTGTTTTTT
CASSFPGQGTNEKLFF
>TRBV12-3/TRBV12-4|NA|TRBJ2-7|once
TGTGCCAGCAGTTGGCTCTACGAGCAGTACTTC
CASSWLYEQYF
>TRBV9|NA|TRBJ2-1|NA
TGTGCCAGCAGCGTAGGTGGGGCAGGCAATGAGCAGTTCTTC
CASSVGGAGNEQFF
>TRBV6-5|NA|TRBJ1-6|NA
TGTGCCAGCACCAAAAGTGGGGGGAAGAATTCACCCCTCCACTTT
CASTKSGGKNSPLHF
>TRBV7-8|NA|TRBJ1-3|NA
TGTGCCAGCAGCTTAGTCGCGGGGGGCATCGGTGGAAACACCATATATTTT
CASSLVAGGIGGNTIYF
>TRBV19|TRBD2|TRBJ2-3|NA
TGTGCCAGTAGGGATACTCTAGCGGCCAGCACAGATACGCAGTATTTT
CASRDTLAASTDTQYF
>TRBV7-2|TRBD2|TRBJ2-3|NA
TGTGCCAGCAGCCTGGGACTAGCGGGGGTCACGCAGTATTTT
CASSLGLAGVTQYF
>TRBV19|TRBD1|TRBJ1-1|NA
TGTGCCAGTAAATCAACCGGGACAGGGGAAACTGAAGCTTTCTTT
CASKSTGTGETEAFF
>TRBV6-4|NA|TRBJ1-5|NA
TGTGCCAGCAGTGAGGGCAGTTCTCAGCCCCAGCATTTT
CASSEGSSQPQHF
>TRBV19|TRBD2|TRBJ2-2|NA
TGTGCCAGTAGGGTCCGGAGCGGGGGGGCCGGATCCGGGGAGCTGTTTTTT
CASRVRSGGAGSGELFF
>TRBV18|TRBD1|TRBJ1-4|NA
TGTGCCAGCTCACCACGGACAGGGAGAAATGAAAAACTGTTTTTT
CASSPRTGRNEKLFF
>TRBV11-2|NA|TRBJ2-7|NA
TGTGCCAGCAGCCCCCGACAGATTTACTACGAGCAGTACTTC
CASSPRQIYYEQYF
>TRBV7-8|NA|TRBJ1-5|NA
TGTGCCAGCAGCTTCGGGGTTAGCAATCAGCCCCAGCATTTT
CASSFGVSNQPQHF
>TRBV19|NA|TRBJ2-7|NA
TGTGCCAGTAGTTTATTAGGACTCGTTCACGAGCAGTACTTC
CASSLLGLVHEQYF